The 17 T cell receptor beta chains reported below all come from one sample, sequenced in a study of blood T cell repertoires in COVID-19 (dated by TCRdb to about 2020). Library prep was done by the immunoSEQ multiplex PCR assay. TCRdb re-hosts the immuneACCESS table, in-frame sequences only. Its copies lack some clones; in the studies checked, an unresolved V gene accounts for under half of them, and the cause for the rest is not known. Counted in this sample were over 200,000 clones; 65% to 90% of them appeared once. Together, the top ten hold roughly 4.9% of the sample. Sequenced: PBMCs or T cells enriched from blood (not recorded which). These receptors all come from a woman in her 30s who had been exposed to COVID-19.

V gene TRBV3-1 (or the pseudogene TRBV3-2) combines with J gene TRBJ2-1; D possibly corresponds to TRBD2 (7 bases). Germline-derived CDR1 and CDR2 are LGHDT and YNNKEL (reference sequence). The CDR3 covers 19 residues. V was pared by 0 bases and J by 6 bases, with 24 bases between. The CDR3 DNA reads TGTGCCAGCAGCCAAGAATATAGTTGGGGGGGCTCCCTTTCCAATGAGCAGTTCTTC. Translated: CASSQEYSWGGSLSNEQFF.

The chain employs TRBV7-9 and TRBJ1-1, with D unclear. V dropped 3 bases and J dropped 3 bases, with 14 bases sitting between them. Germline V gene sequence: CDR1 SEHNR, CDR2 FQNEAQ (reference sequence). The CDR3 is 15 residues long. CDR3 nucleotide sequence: TGTGCCAGCAGCTTGGGGAGCACAGCTCACACTGAAGCTTTCTTT. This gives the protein CASSLGSTAHTEAFF.

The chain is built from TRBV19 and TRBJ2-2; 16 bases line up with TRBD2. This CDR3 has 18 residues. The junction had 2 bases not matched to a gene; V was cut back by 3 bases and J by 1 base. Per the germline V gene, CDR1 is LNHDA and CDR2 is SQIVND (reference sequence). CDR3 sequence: CASSMGLAGGRNTGELFF. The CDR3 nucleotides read TGTGCCAGTAGTATGGGACTAGCGGGGGGGAGGAACACCGGGGAGCTGTTTTTT.

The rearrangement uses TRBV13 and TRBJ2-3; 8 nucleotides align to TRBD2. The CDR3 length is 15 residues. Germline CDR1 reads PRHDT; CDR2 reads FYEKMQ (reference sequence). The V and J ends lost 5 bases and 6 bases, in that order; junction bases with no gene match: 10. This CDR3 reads CASSRSGLAVDTQYF. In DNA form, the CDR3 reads TGTGCCAGCAGCCGATCCGGACTAGCTGTCGATACGCAGTATTTT.

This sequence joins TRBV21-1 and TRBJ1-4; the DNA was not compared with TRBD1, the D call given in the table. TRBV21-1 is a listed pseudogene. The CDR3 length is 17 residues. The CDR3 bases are TGTGCCAGCGGGAGCACGGGACAGGGACCGCATGGCGAAAAACTGTTTTTT. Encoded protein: CASGSTGQGPHGEKLFF.

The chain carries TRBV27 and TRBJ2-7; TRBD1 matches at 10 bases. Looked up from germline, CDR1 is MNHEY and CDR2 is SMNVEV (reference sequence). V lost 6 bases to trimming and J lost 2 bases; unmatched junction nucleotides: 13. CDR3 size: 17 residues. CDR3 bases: TGTGCCAGCAGGGCGGACAGGGGGTTCCTCAAAGCCTACGAGCAGTACTTC. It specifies CASRADRGFLKAYEQYF.

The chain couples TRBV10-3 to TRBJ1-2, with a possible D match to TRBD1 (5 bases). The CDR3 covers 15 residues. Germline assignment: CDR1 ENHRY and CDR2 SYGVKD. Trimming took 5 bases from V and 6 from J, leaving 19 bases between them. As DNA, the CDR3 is TGTGCCATCAGTCCAGGGTGGGGGGACGGCGATGGCTACACCTTC. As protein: CAISPGWGDGDGYTF.

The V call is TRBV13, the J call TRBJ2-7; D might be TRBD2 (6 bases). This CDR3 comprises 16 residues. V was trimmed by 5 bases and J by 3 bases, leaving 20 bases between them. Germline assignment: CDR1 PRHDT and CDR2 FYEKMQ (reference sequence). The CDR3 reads CASSPGRGEKNYEQYF. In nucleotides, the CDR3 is TGTGCCAGCAGCCCCGGACGCGGGGAGAAAAACTACGAGCAGTACTTC.

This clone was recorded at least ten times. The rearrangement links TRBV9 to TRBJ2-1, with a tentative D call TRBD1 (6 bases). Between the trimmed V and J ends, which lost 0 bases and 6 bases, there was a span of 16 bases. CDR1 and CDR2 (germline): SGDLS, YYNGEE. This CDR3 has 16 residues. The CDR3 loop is CASSVGAGLRGNEQFF. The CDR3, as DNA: TGTGCCAGCAGCGTAGGGGCGGGCCTCAGGGGCAATGAGCAGTTCTTC.

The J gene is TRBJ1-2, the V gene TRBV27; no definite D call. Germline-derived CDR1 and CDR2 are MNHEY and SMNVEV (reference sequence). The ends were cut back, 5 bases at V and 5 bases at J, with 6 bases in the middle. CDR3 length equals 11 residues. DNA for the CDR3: TGTGCCAGCAGTAGAGGGTATGGCTACACCTTC. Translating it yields CASSRGYGYTF.

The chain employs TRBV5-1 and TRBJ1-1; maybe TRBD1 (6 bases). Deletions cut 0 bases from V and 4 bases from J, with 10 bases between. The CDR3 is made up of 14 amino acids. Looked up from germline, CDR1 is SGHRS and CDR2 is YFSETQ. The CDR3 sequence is CASSLAGALTEAFF. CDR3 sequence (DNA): TGCGCCAGCAGCTTGGCAGGGGCGCTCACTGAAGCTTTCTTT.

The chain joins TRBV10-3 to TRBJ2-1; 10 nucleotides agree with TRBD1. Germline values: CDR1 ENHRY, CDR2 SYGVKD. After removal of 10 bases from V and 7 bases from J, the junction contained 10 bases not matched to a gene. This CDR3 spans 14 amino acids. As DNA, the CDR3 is TGTGCCACCGAAGACAGGGGGCGTAGAAATGAGCAGTTCTTC. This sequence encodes CATEDRGRRNEQFF.

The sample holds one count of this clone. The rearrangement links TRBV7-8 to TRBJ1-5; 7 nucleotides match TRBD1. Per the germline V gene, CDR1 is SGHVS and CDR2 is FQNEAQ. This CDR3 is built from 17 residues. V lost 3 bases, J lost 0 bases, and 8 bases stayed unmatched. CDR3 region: CASSFRQGRISNQPQHF. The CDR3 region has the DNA TGTGCCAGCAGCTTTCGACAGGGAAGGATTAGCAATCAGCCCCAGCATTTT.

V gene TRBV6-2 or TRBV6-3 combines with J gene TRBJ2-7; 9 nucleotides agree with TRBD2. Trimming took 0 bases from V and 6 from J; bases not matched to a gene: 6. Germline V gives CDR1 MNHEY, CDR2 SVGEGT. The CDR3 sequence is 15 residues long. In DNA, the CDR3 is TGTGCCAGCAGTTACTCGCGGGGGGGGGCCGCCGAGCAGTACTTC. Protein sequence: CASSYSRGGAAEQYF.

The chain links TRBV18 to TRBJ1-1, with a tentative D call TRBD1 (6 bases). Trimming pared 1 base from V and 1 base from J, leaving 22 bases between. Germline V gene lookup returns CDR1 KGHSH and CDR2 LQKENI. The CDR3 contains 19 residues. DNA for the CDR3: TGTGCCAGCTCACCACGGCAGGTGGCAGGGGCTATGAGGAACACTGAAGCTTTCTTT. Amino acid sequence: CASSPRQVAGAMRNTEAFF.

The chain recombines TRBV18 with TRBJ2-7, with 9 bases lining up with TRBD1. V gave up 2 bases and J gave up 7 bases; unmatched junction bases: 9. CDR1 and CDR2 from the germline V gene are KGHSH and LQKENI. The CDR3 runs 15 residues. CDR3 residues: CASSPNPGQGHEQYF. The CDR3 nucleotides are TGTGCCAGCTCACCAAACCCGGGACAGGGTCATGAGCAGTACTTC.

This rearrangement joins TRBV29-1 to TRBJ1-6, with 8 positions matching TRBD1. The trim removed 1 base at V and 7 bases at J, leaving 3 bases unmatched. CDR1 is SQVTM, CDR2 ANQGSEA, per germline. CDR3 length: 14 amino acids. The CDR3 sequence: CSVEGRGRNSPLHF. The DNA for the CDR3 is TGCAGCGTTGAAGGCAGGGGGCGGAATTCACCCCTCCACTTT.